This entry lists 7 T cell receptor beta chains sequenced from one sample in a study of CD8 T cells in Susac syndrome. The RNA, roughly 0.45 to 1 ug, was put through reverse transcription using random hexamers. TCRdb called the immunoSEQ multiplex PCR reads again in MiXCR, with one record for every CDR3 protein. Counted here are about 130,000 distinct CDR3 sequences, around 94% occurring once; the ten biggest clones make up approximately 0.12%. The sequencing input was CD4+ T cells from PBMCs. The source is a human donor with multiple sclerosis.

This rearrangement joins TRBV2 to TRBJ2-3, with D maybe TRBD2 (6 bases). CDR3 size: 15 residues. The germline gives CDR1 SNHLY, CDR2 FYNNEI. The V and J ends lost 7 bases and 6 bases respectively, with 20 bases between them. The CDR3 here is CASKGVASEPDTQYF. CDR3 nucleotides: TGTGCCAGCAAGGGTGTTGCTAGCGAGCCCGATACGCAGTATTTT.

This chain connects TRBV19 to TRBJ2-5; either TRBD1 or TRBD2 may supply D (5 bases each). CDR3 length equals 16 residues. The germline V gene encodes CDR1 LNHDA and CDR2 SQIVND (reference sequence). V lost 3 bases and J 2 bases, leaving 16 bases between the germline ends. In nucleotides, the CDR3 is TGTGCCAGTAGTATGGGACGGACGCCCGGGCAAGAGACCCAGTACTTC. The encoded protein is CASSMGRTPGQETQYF.

A note on this clonotype: Relative to the germline gene, one junction end is altered; a read error may explain this. This chain joins TRBV30 and TRBJ1-4; D might be TRBD1 (5 bases). CDR3 size: 16 residues. The germline V gene encodes CDR1 GTSNPN and CDR2 SVGIG (reference sequence). The CDR3 protein is CAWSVGTVATNKKLFF. The CDR3 DNA reads as TGTGCCTGGAGTGTAGGGACGGTAGCAACTAATAAAAAACTGTTTTTT.

V usage is TRBV6-4 and J usage is TRBJ1-1; tentative D call: TRBD1 (5 bases). V was pared by 0 bases and J by 6 bases, with 14 bases between. CDR1 is MRHNA, CDR2 SNTAGT, per germline. The CDR3 covers 15 residues. CDR3 sequence reads: CASSDSDGARAEAFF. CDR3 coding DNA: TGTGCCAGCAGTGACTCAGATGGGGCAAGGGCTGAAGCTTTCTTT.

The chain combines TRBV19 with TRBJ1-1; 7 nucleotides match TRBD1. The J segment lost 1 base and the V segment lost 3 bases, leaving 5 bases of the junction unmatched. Per germline, CDR1 LNHDA and CDR2 SQIVND (reference sequence). The CDR3 has 15 amino acids. The CDR3 loop reads CASSIVRGPNTEAFF. The CDR3 region has the DNA TGTGCCAGTAGTATCGTAAGGGGGCCGAACACTGAAGCTTTCTTT.

This clonotype appeared once. This chain uses TRBV12-5 with TRBJ1-1, with 9 bases that match TRBD1. The J segment lost 5 bases and the V segment lost 3 bases, leaving 4 bases of the junction unmatched. The CDR3 consists of 14 residues. Germline CDR1 reads LGHNT; CDR2 reads FRNRAP. As DNA, the CDR3 is TGTGCTAGTGGTTTAACAGGGGGCGCGACTGAAGCTTTCTTT. Translating gives CASGLTGGATEAFF.

This clonotype appeared once. The chain couples TRBV11-2 to TRBJ2-1; D possibly corresponds to TRBD2 (6 bases). The germline gives CDR1 SGHAT, CDR2 FQNNGV. CDR3 length equals 14 residues. V dropped 5 bases and J dropped 6 bases, with 14 bases sitting between them. DNA for the CDR3: TGTGCCAGCAGCCGGGGGTCAGCGGGCAATGAGCAGTTCTTC. It translates to CASSRGSAGNEQFF.